A single sample is the source of the 27 T cell receptor beta chains below, sequenced in a study of low-dose radiotherapy and immunotherapy resistance in tumors. Time point specified: after trial treatment. Treatment defined: LDRT plus nivolumab, ipilimumab, low-dose cyclophosphamide and aspirin (RACIN trial). The TCRs were subjected to amplification over roughly 18 PCR cycles employing a constant-region primer in conjunction with a V-primer adapter. Each CDR3 protein is one row after TCRdb ran MiXCR on the reads. Here the sample spans roughly 50,000 distinct CDR3 sequences, around 34% being singletons. Sequences were derived from PBMCs, sampled after low-dose radiotherapy plus immunotherapy. The source is a male donor with rectosigmoid adenocarcinoma.

This clonotype was counted at least ten times. The chain couples TRBV7-2 to TRBJ1-2; D call uncertain. Per germline, CDR1 SGHTA and CDR2 FQGNSA. The length of the CDR3 is 13 residues. Trimming cost V 5 bases and J 8 bases, with 15 bases left between them. This chain's CDR3 is CASSPPGVPGYTF. CDR3 coding DNA: TGTGCCAGCAGCCCCCCCGGGGTGCCGGGCTACACCTTC.

This clonotype was detected many times. The V call is TRBV29-1, the J call TRBJ2-2, with D maybe TRBD1 (6 bases). This CDR3 is 14 amino acids long. With 2 bases removed from V and 3 bases from J, the gap between germline ends came to 10 bases. CDR1 and CDR2 from the germline V gene are SQVTM and ANQGSEA. The chain's CDR3 is CSVEPRGDTGELFF. The DNA for the CDR3 is TGCAGCGTTGAACCCAGGGGTGACACCGGGGAGCTGTTTTTT.

This clonotype was recorded at least ten times. This chain links TRBV28 with TRBJ2-5; tentative D call: TRBD1 (6 bases). The CDR3 runs to 17 residues. Germline V CDR1 and CDR2: MDHEN, SYDVKM. The ends were cut back, 6 bases at V and 1 base at J, with 21 bases in the middle. CDR3 in amino acids: CASSLNNRVIGQETQYF. The CDR3 nucleotides are TGTGCCAGCAGCTTAAACAACAGGGTGATCGGCCAAGAGACCCAGTACTTC.

As to this clonotype: Because the CDR3's place on the DNA is in doubt, the DNA is left out and the CDR3 is given as listed by TCRdb. The chain combines TRBV7-3 with TRBJ2-2; TRBD1, the D gene given by the table, was not confirmed from the DNA. Germline V gene sequence: CDR1 SGHTA, CDR2 FQGTGA. The CDR3 has 18 residues if both end residues are counted. CDR3 region: CASSLSWDRAKAGELFFF.

This clonotype appeared a few times. CDR3 in amino acids: CASSGRREAYNEQFF. CDR3 sequence (DNA): TGTGCCAGCAGCGGCCGAAGGGAAGCCTACAATGAGCAGTTCTTC. The rearrangement joins TRBV11-2 to TRBJ2-1; no firm D call. Germline V lookup: CDR1 SGHAT, CDR2 FQNNGV. V was pared by 5 bases and J by 2 bases, with 13 bases between. The CDR3 runs to 15 residues. The full variable domain, rest sourced from reference TRBV11-2 and TRBJ2-1, is EAGVAQSPRYKIIEKRQSVAFWCNPISGHATLYWYQQILGQGPKLLIQFQNNGVVDDSQLPKDRFSAERLKGVDSTLKIQPAKLEDSAVYLCASSGRREAYNEQFFGPGTRLTVL.

This clonotype was detected ten times or more. The chain combines TRBV7-2 with TRBJ1-5; 7 bases fit TRBD1. This CDR3 region has 14 residues. Germline loops: CDR1 SGHTA, CDR2 FQGNSA. Germline trimming cut 4 bases from V and 2 bases from J; bases unmatched to any gene: 2. The CDR3 DNA sequence: TGTGCCAGCAGCTACACAGGGGGCAATCAGCCCCAGCATTTT. Protein product: CASSYTGGNQPQHF.

V and J are TRBV7-2 and TRBJ2-7; 8 nucleotides match TRBD2. The CDR3 sequence is 14 residues long. V shed 7 bases, J shed 7 bases, and the junction held 12 bases outside the gene matches. Germline CDR1 is SGHTA and CDR2 is FQGNSA. The CDR3 spells CASTPSGGVGEQYF. The CDR3 bases are TGTGCCAGCACCCCTTCGGGGGGGGTGGGTGAGCAGTACTTC. The full variable domain, completed using reference TRBV7-2 and TRBJ2-7, is GAGVSQSPSNKVTEKGKDVELRCDPISGHTALYWYRQSLGQGLEFLIYFQGNSAPDKSGLPSDRFSAERTGGSVSTLTIQRTQQEDSAVYLCASTPSGGVGEQYFGPGTRLTVT.

This clonotype has at least ten counts. The genes are TRBV27 and TRBJ2-2, with D possibly matching TRBD1 (6 bases). This CDR3 is 22 amino acids long. V lost 2 bases and J lost 2, with 30 bases in between. CDR1 MNHEY and CDR2 SMNVEV come from the germline V gene (reference sequence). The CDR3 region is CASSLRPQGEGLGLQNTGELFF. The CDR3 bases are TGTGCCAGCAGTTTAAGGCCACAGGGAGAAGGCCTAGGGCTCCAAAACACCGGGGAGCTGTTTTTT.

The V gene is TRBV27, the J gene TRBJ2-7; TRBD1 aligns across 9 bases. The CDR3 extends over 16 amino acids. The V segment lost 2 bases and the J segment 2 bases; nucleotides outside the gene matches: 7. Germline V gene lookup returns CDR1 MNHEY and CDR2 SMNVEV (reference sequence). The CDR3 is CASSLGYGDRAYEQYF. The CDR3, as DNA: TGTGCCAGCAGTTTAGGGTATGGGGACAGGGCCTACGAGCAGTACTTC.

This clonotype appeared many times. The chain links TRBV6-2 or TRBV6-3 to TRBJ1-1; 10 bases map to TRBD1. This CDR3 has 14 amino acids. V lost 2 bases and J lost 11; bases outside the gene matches: 8. Germline loops: CDR1 MNHEY, CDR2 SVGEGT. The CDR3 DNA follows: TGTGCCAGCAGTTACCCACAAGGACAGGGGGAGGCTTTCTTT. This gives the protein CASSYPQGQGEAFF.

This clonotype is medium-sized (0.01 to 0.1%). The chain carries TRBV28 and TRBJ2-1; 11 nucleotides match TRBD2. In germline, CDR1 is MDHEN, CDR2 SYDVKM. The CDR3 has 16 residues. The ends lost 2 bases at V and 10 bases at J; junction bases unmatched: 10. CDR3 DNA sequence: TGTGCCAGCAGTTTAGTGGTAGCGGGAGGGCCTAAGGAGCAGTTCTTC. Protein sequence: CASSLVVAGGPKEQFF.

Turning to this clonotype: One base separates it from a far larger clone, so it is likely a read error. The gene calls are TRBV29-1 and TRBJ2-1; perhaps TRBD2 as D (5 bases). Trimming cost V 5 bases and J 13 bases, with 18 bases left between them. This CDR3 has 12 amino acids. Germline lookup yields CDR1 SQVTM and CDR2 ANQGSEA. CDR3 loop: CSVNGGQETQFF. The CDR3 DNA sequence: TGCAGCGTTAACGGAGGCCAAGAGACCCAGTTCTTC.

Ten or more counts support this clonotype. The chain recombines TRBV3-1 with TRBJ2-1; 10 nucleotides line up with TRBD2. CDR1 LGHDT and CDR2 YNNKEL come from the germline V gene (reference sequence). The CDR3 loop spans 16 amino acids. Unmatched junction bases numbered 10, after V lost 7 bases and J lost 4 bases. The CDR3 loop reads CASTPPASGGYNEQFF. Here the CDR3 DNA reads TGTGCCAGCACCCCCCCCGCTAGCGGGGGATACAATGAGCAGTTCTTC.

This clonotype was seen just once. A single base is all that separates this from a far larger clone, so a read error is likely. The chain recombines TRBV24-1 with TRBJ2-3, with a possible D match to TRBD2 (6 bases). Trimming took off 6 bases at V and 4 bases at J, with 16 bases between the two ends. The length of the CDR3 is 15 residues. CDR1 KGHDR and CDR2 SFDVKD come from the germline V gene. The CDR3 loop is CATSLGGIGADTQYF. CDR3 bases: TGTGCCACCAGTTTGGGGGGTATCGGGGCAGATACGCAGTATTTT.

V is TRBV6-1 and J is TRBJ2-1; D unresolved. Germline CDR1 and CDR2: MNHNS and SASEGT. V was cut by 7 bases and J by 0 bases, with 10 bases left in between. The CDR3 sequence is 14 residues long. The CDR3 DNA sequence: TGTGCCAGCATCTCCGTGAACTCCTACAATGAGCAGTTCTTC. Translated: CASISVNSYNEQFF.

This clonotype occurred many times. The chain carries TRBV4-3 and TRBJ2-7; 9 bases match TRBD2. The V segment lost 0 bases and the J segment 7 bases; nucleotides outside the gene matches: 13. Germline-derived CDR1 and CDR2 are LGHNA and YSLEER. CDR3 length: 17 residues. The CDR3 sequence is CASSQEGLGGRAREQYF. CDR3 nucleotide sequence: TGCGCCAGCAGCCAAGAGGGACTAGGCGGGAGGGCGAGGGAGCAGTACTTC.

The chain links TRBV11-2 to TRBJ2-3, with D possibly matching TRBD2 (7 bases). The CDR3 runs to 19 residues. CDR1 is SGHAT and CDR2 is FQNNGV in the germline V gene. V lost 6 bases and J 2 bases, leaving 27 bases between the germline ends. In DNA form, the CDR3 reads TGTGCCAGCAGTCGTTTAGGGGGGGGGCATAGAACTGTCACAGATACGCAGTATTTT. Amino acids: CASSRLGGGHRTVTDTQYF.

In this sample, this clonotype turned up many times. V and J are TRBV12-3 or TRBV12-4 and TRBJ1-5; D perhaps matches TRBD1 (5 bases). Between the trimmed V and J ends, which lost 1 base and 0 bases, there was a span of 10 bases. The CDR3 covers 16 residues. CDR3 in amino acids: CASSLGGVHSNQPQHF. The DNA of the CDR3 is TGTGCCAGCAGTTTAGGGGGGGTGCATAGCAATCAGCCCCAGCATTTT.

By share, this clonotype ranks as medium-sized. The J gene is TRBJ2-2, the V gene TRBV5-4; D is possibly TRBD1 (5 bases). CDR3 length: 13 residues. Germline V gives CDR1 SGHNT, CDR2 YYREEE (reference sequence). Trimming took off 4 bases at V and 3 bases at J, with 7 bases between the two ends. Written as DNA, the CDR3 is TGTGCCAGCAGCATACAGGACACCGGGGAGCTGTTTTTT. Amino acid sequence: CASSIQDTGELFF. Full variable domain (missing parts from reference TRBV5-4 and TRBJ2-2): ETGVTQSPTHLIKTRGQQVTLRCSSQSGHNTVSWYQQALGQGPQFIFQYYREEENGRGNFPPRFSGLQFPNYSSELNVNALELDDSALYLCASSIQDTGELFFGEGSRLTVL.

This clonotype was seen more than once but under ten times. A far larger clone is a single base away, which makes a read error likely. This chain connects TRBV6-2 or TRBV6-3 to TRBJ2-7, with a tentative D call TRBD2 (6 bases). V dropped 6 bases and J dropped 7 bases, with 22 bases sitting between them. The germline CDR1 and CDR2 sequences are MNHEY and SVGEGT. CDR3 size: 15 residues. CDR3 bases: TGTGCCAGCAGACTAGCTTTAGCGGCCTACAATGAGCAGTACTTC. Encoded protein: CASRLALAAYNEQYF.

The sample holds many counts of this clonotype. The chain uses TRBV12-3 or TRBV12-4 and TRBJ1-6, with 11 nucleotides matching TRBD1. With V trimmed by 4 bases and J by 8 bases, 10 bases remained unmatched. The CDR3 runs 17 residues. CDR3 nucleotide sequence: TGTGCCAGCAGTTCCTACTCCGGGACAGGGGGGGATTCACCCCTCCACTTT. It is translated as CASSSYSGTGGDSPLHF.

In this sample, this clonotype turned up many times. The rearrangement uses TRBV20-1 and TRBJ2-3; a weak D match, TRBD1 (6 bases). Germline V CDR1 and CDR2: DFQATT, SNEGSKA (reference sequence). Trimming removed 5 bases at V and 2 bases at J, with 11 bases between. The CDR3 has 13 amino acids. CDR3 in amino acids: CSASGQYTDTQYF. CDR3 DNA sequence: TGCAGTGCTTCCGGACAGTACACAGATACGCAGTATTTT.

This chain links TRBV6-5 with TRBJ2-1; D is unresolved. The germline gives CDR1 MNHEY, CDR2 SVGAGI. This CDR3 is 12 amino acids long. The germline V and J ends were trimmed by 0 bases and 7 bases, with 4 bases remaining between them. CDR3 region: CASSYSGNEQFF. DNA of the CDR3: TGTGCCAGCAGTTACTCGGGGAATGAGCAGTTCTTC.

This clonotype was recorded at least ten times. This chain joins TRBV6-2 or TRBV6-3 and TRBJ2-2; 7 nucleotides match TRBD1. Germline values: CDR1 MNHEY, CDR2 SVGEGT. The ends lost 8 bases at V and 6 bases at J; junction bases unmatched: 12. This CDR3 is 15 amino acids long. The CDR3 sequence: CASGKTGTAAGELFF. The CDR3 nucleotides are TGTGCCAGCGGGAAGACCGGGACAGCGGCCGGGGAGCTGTTTTTT.

The table lists this clonotype with many counts. The rearrangement joins TRBV15 to TRBJ2-4; 10 nucleotides agree with TRBD2. CDR3 length: 18 amino acids. V dropped 0 bases and J dropped 6; count of bases not matched to a gene: 11. CDR1 is LNHNV, CDR2 YYDKDF, per germline (reference sequence). CDR3: CATSRDRASGSVGNIQYF. CDR3 in DNA: TGTGCCACCAGCAGAGATCGGGCTAGCGGGAGTGTGGGAAACATTCAGTACTTC.

The rearrangement joins TRBV19 to TRBJ2-5, with D uncertain. This CDR3 region has 13 residues. V was clipped by 3 bases and J by 2 bases, with 7 bases between them. CDR1 and CDR2 (germline): LNHDA, SQIVND (reference sequence). CDR3 region: CASSMSLQETQYF. The CDR3 DNA reads TGTGCCAGTAGTATGAGCCTACAAGAGACCCAGTACTTC.

In this sample, this clonotype turned up a few times. The chain is built from TRBV28 and TRBJ2-5; 7 positions agree with TRBD1. Looked up from germline, CDR1 is MDHEN and CDR2 is SYDVKM. V lost 5 bases, J lost 1 base, and 10 bases stayed unmatched. The CDR3 length is 16 residues. CDR3 bases: TGTGCCAGCAGTCCCTACGACCGGGACAGCCAAGAGACCCAGTACTTC. This codes for CASSPYDRDSQETQYF.